This TCR beta chain is from a study of OX40 agonist ivuxolimab in advanced cancers. The V end lost 2 bases, the J end lost 2 bases, and 12 bases lay between the germline ends. The germline V gene has CDR1 SGDLS and CDR2 YYNGEE. This CDR3 comprises 15 residues. Comment on this clone: Its target is unknown.

Notes on the study in general: Relative to CD4+, CD8+ T cells held more expanded clones on average. Low clonal expansion, among the lowest seen, marked partial responders at 0.1-3.0 mg/kg.

Sequencing used immunoSEQ multiplex PCR; TCRdb keeps in-frame clones, though not all of them. Of 55,000 to 75,000 clones listed, approximately 85% are singletons. This chain connects TRBV9 to TRBJ2-3; weak D call: TRBD1 (6 bases). This sample comprised CD4+ or CD8+ T cells sorted from blood, obtained in a trial of the OX40 agonist ivuxolimab. The receptor was derived from an adult with an advanced solid tumor such as melanoma, head and neck, liver or kidney cancer. CDR3 in amino acids: CASSVNGQHTDTQYF. In nucleotides, the CDR3 is TGTGCCAGCAGCGTGAATGGACAGCACACAGATACGCAGTATTTT.